This T cell receptor (beta chain) was sequenced during a study of blood T cell repertoires in COVID-19. Study-wide context: Italy, Spain and the United States were the sources of the convalescent and acute COVID-19 samples. PBMCs, B-cell-depleted T cells, or T cells were the source of the cDNA or gDNA that made up the material.

Enrolled during active infection, Seattle patients were then followed longitudinally. Trimming took 4 bases from V and 2 from J; bases not matched to a gene: 0. CDR3 length: 15 amino acids. Germline lookup yields CDR1 MGHRA and CDR2 YSYEKL. Per the study methods: Estimation of nucleated cell counts relied on the amplification of reference gene primers. Assay used: immunoSEQ multiplex PCR; TCRdb lists only in-frame clones, some missing. V, J and clone size are those of that table, while D and trimming were read from the DNA. The repertoire includes tens of thousands of clones, about nine tenths of them detected once, and 3.5% to 4% sits in the top ten. This clone occurred once.

Sample: peripheral blood. The chain has TRBV4-1 and TRBJ2-5; 14 bases are shared with TRBD2. The sequence came from a man aged 35 to 55 with COVID-19, enrolled during active disease. The CDR3 DNA is TGCGCCAGCAGCCGACTAGCGGGGGGGCAAGAGACCCAGTACTTC. It encodes CASSRLAGGQETQYF.